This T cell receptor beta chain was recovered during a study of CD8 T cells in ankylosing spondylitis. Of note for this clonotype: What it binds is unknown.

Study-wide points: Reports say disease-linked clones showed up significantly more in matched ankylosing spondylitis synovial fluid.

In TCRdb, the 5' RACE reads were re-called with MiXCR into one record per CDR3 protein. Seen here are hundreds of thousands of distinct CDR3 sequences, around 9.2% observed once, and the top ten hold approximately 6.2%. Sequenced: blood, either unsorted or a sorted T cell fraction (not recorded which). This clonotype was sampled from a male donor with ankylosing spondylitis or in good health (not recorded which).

CDR3 amino acids: CASTGGRRPQHF. The CDR3 DNA is TGTGCCAGTACGGGCGGAAGGCGGCCCCAGCATTTT. The gene calls are TRBV19 and TRBJ1-5; D is unresolved. This CDR3 spans 12 amino acids. Trimming took 7 bases from V and 9 from J, leaving 13 bases between them. Germline CDR1 is LNHDA and CDR2 is SQIVND (reference sequence).